Sequencing of this T cell receptor (beta chain) was carried out in a study of memory CD8 T cells in hepatitis C reinfection. Time point: pre-reinfection, 55 to 20 weeks before reinfection detection. TCR sequencing was done directly ex vivo on sorted cells, without expansion in vitro. Here immunoSEQ multiplex PCR was the method, and the copy in TCRdb shows in-frame clones only, minus some. This sample yields 6,200 or so clones, of which approximately 92% are seen a single time; 20% to 25% belongs to the top ten. Germline CDR1 and CDR2: SGHDN and FVKESK. The V gene lost 4 bases and the J gene lost 0 bases, with 7 bases spanning the gap. This CDR3 contains 14 residues.

This receptor was obtained from a man aged 50 or older with hepatitis C virus infection. Sequencing used naive CD8+ T cells sorted from blood. This sequence joins TRBV14 and TRBJ2-1; D is ambiguous. CDR3 protein: CASSRYSSYNEQFF. The CDR3 DNA follows: TGTGCCAGCAGCCGTTATAGCTCCTACAATGAGCAGTTCTTC.